The entry below gives a single TCR beta chain sequence along with its context. This record comes from a study of naive and memory T cell subsets. TCR cDNA received a 3' ligated oligonucleotide that carried a UMI. Whole blood, roughly 2.4 ml, came from adult healthy volunteers. Unsorted total RNA, about 1 to 1000 ng, was DNase treated before reverse transcription. Trimming cost V 0 bases and J 3 bases; bases outside gene matches: 3. This CDR3 is 15 amino acids long. Germline-derived CDR1 and CDR2 are MNHEY and SMNVEV (reference sequence). The SP2 primer and nested alpha and beta constant region primers amplified ligated cDNA in four rounds. Alpha and beta constant region primers primed reverse transcription for blood and skin samples. MiXCR, applied by TCRdb to the 5' RACE reads, yields one record per CDR3 protein. The sample has roughly 60,000 distinct CDR3 sequences, about 7.2% seen once; the top ten hold 9% to 10%.

The chain combines TRBV27 with TRBJ2-7, with 9 bases that match TRBD2. The sequence was obtained from a male donor in good health. The CDR3 here is CASSLSLAGNYEQYF. CDR3 bases: TGTGCCAGCAGTTTATCACTAGCGGGCAACTACGAGCAGTACTTC.